This T cell receptor (beta chain) came from a study of blood T cells in healthy people across ages. Primed by a sample-barcoded 5' primer and a J-beta primer mix, a second PCR proceeded for about 6 to 12 cycles. TCRdb called the 5' RACE reads again in MiXCR, with one record for every CDR3 protein. The profile shows approximately 800,000 distinct CDR3 sequences, approximately 25% of them singletons. Germline assignment: CDR1 MRHNA and CDR2 SNTAGT. The trim removed 0 bases at V and 7 bases at J, leaving 0 bases unmatched. There are 14 residues in the CDR3. This clonotype was seen repeatedly, ten times or more. The same data also contributed to another study, on T cells of mothers and their children.

Sequencing was done on a sample of blood. This sequence joins TRBV6-4 and TRBJ2-1; TRBD2 agrees at 10 bases. The sequence derives from a boy younger than 18 in good health. CDR3 DNA sequence: TGTGCCAGCAGTGACTCAGCGGGAGGGAATGAGCAGTTCTTC. This translates into CASSDSAGGNEQFF.